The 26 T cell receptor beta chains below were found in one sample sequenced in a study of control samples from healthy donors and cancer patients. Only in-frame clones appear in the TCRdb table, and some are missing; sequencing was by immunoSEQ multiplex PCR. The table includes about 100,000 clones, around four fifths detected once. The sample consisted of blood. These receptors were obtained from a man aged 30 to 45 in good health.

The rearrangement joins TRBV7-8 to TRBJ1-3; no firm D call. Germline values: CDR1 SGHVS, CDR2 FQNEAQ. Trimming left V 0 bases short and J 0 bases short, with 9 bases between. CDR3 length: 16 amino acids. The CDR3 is CASSLAIAASGNTIYF. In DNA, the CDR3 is TGTGCCAGCAGCTTAGCGATTGCAGCCTCTGGAAACACCATATATTTT.

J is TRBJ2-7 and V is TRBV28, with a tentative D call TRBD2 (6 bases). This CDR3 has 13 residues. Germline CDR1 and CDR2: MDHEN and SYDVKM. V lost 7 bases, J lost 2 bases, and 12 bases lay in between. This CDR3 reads CASTSEGPYEQYF. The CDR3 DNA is TGTGCCAGCACGTCGGAGGGTCCCTACGAGCAGTACTTC.

Here the CDR3 DNA reads TGCGCCAGCAGCTTGGAGGGCAGGAGCGGGCAGCCCCAGCATTTT. Its protein is CASSLEGRSGQPQHF. The chain combines TRBV5-1 with TRBJ1-5; D not certain. Trimming stripped 0 bases from V and 7 bases from J, with 14 bases between. Germline V gene lookup returns CDR1 SGHRS and CDR2 YFSETQ. The CDR3 runs 15 residues. Variable domain in full (rest from reference TRBV5-1 and TRBJ1-5): KAGVTQTPRYLIKTRGQQVTLSCSPISGHRSVSWYQQTPGQGLQFLFEYFSETQRNKGNFPGRFSGRQFSNSRSEMNVSTLELGDSALYLCASSLEGRSGQPQHFGDGTRLSIL.

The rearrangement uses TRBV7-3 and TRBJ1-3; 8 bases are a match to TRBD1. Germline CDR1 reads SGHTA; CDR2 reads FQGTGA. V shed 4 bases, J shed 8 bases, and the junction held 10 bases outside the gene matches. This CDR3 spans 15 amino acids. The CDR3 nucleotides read TGTGCCAGCAGCTACCTCCGGGACAGGACGGACACCATATATTTT. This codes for CASSYLRDRTDTIYF.

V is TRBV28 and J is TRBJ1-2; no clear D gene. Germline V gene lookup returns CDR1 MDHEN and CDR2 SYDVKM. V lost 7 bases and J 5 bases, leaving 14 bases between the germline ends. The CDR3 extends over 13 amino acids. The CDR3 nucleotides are TGTGCCAGCACGCCGGGGAACATTTATGGCTACACCTTC. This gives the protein CASTPGNIYGYTF.

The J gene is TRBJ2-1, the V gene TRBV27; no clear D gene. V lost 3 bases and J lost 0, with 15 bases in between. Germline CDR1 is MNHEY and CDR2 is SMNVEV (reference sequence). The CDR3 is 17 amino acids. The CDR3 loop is CASSFLPFTGSYNEQFF. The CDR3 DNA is TGTGCCAGCAGTTTTCTGCCTTTTACCGGCTCCTACAATGAGCAGTTCTTC.

CDR3 sequence: CASSPTLDATQYF. The CDR3 coding sequence is TGTGCCAGCTCACCAACCTTAGATGCGACCCAGTACTTC. The rearrangement uses TRBV18 and TRBJ2-5; no clear D. Germline V gene data show CDR1 as KGHSH and CDR2 as LQKENI. Trimming stripped 2 bases from V and 7 bases from J, with 11 bases between. This CDR3 comprises 13 residues.

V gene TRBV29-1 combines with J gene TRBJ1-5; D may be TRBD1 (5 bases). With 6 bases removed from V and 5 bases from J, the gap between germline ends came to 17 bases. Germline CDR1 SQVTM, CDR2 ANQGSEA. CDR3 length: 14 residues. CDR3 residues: CSVTVGTRDQPQHF. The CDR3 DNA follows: TGCAGCGTCACCGTGGGGACGAGGGATCAGCCCCAGCATTTT. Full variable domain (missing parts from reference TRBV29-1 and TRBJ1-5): SAVISQKPSRDICQRGTSLTIQCQVDSQVTMMFWYRQQPGQSLTLIATANQGSEATYESGFVIDKFPISRPNLTFSTLTVSNMSPEDSSIYLCSVTVGTRDQPQHFGDGTRLSIL.

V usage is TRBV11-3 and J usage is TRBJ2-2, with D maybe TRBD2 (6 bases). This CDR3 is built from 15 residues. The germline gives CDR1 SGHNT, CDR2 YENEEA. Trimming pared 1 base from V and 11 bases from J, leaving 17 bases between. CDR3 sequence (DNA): TGTGCCAGCAGCTTAGGGGTTAGCGGTCCTCGCGAGCTGTTTTTT. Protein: CASSLGVSGPRELFF.

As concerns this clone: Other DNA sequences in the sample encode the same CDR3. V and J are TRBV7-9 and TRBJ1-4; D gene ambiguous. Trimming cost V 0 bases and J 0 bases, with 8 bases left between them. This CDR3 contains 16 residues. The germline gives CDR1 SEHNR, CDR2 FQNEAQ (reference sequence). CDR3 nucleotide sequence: TGTGCCAGCAGCTTAGCCCTCGGGACAACTAATGAAAAACTGTTTTTT. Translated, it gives CASSLALGTTNEKLFF.

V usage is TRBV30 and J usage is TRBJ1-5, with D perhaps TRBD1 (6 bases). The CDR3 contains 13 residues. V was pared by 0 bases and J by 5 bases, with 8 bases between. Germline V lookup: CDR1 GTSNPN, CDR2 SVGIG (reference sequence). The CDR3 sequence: CAWSVNRDQPQHF. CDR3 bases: TGTGCCTGGAGTGTGAACAGGGATCAGCCCCAGCATTTT.

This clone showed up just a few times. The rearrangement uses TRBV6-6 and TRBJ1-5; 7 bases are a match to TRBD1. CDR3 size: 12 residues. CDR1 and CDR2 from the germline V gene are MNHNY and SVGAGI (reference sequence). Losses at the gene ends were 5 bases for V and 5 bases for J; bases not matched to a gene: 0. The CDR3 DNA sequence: TGTGCCAGCAGTCAGGGGGATCAGCCCCAGCATTTT. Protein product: CASSQGDQPQHF.

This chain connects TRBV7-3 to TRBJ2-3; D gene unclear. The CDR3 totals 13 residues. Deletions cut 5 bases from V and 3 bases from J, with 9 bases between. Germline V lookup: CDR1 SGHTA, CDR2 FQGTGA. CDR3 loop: CASSPLGTDTQYF. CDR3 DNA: TGTGCCAGCAGCCCATTGGGAACAGATACGCAGTATTTT.

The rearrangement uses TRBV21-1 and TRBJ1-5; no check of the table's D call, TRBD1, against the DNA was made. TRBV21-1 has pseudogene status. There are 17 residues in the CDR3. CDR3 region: CASSPHVVGAINQPQHF. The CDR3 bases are TGTGCCAGCAGCCCTCACGTAGTGGGGGCAATCAATCAGCCCCAGCATTTT.

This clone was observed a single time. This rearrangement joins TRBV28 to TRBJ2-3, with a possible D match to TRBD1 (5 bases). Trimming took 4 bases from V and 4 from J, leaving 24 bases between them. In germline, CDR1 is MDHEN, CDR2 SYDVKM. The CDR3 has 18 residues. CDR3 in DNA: TGTGCCAGCAGTTCCCCCCAGGGCCTCAACTCTCACCCAGATACGCAGTATTTT. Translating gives CASSSPQGLNSHPDTQYF.

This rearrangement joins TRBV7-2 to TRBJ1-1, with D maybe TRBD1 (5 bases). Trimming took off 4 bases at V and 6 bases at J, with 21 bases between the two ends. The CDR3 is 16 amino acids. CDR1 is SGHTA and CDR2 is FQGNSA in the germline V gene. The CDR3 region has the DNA TGTGCCAGCAGCTCGCCCCCCAGCGCTGCGGGGGCTGAAGCTTTCTTT. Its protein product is CASSSPPSAAGAEAFF.

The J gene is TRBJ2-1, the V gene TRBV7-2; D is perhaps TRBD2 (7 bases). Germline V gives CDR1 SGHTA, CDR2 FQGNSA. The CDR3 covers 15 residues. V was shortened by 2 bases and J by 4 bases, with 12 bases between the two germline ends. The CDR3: CASSLRGGDYNEQFF. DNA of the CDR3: TGTGCCAGCAGCTTAAGGGGGGGGGATTACAATGAGCAGTTCTTC.

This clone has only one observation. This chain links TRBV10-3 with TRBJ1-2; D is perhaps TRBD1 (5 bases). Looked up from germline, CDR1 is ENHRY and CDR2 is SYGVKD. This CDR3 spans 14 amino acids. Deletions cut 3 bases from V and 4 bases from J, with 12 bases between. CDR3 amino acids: CAISDGQGGYGYTF. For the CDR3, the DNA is TGTGCCATCAGTGACGGGCAGGGCGGCTATGGCTACACCTTC.

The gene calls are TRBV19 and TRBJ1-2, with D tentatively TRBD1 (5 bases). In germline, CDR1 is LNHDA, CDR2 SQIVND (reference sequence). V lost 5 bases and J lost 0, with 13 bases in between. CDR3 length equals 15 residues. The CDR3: CASSGPGAANYGYTF. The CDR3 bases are TGTGCCAGTAGTGGCCCCGGGGCGGCTAACTATGGCTACACCTTC.

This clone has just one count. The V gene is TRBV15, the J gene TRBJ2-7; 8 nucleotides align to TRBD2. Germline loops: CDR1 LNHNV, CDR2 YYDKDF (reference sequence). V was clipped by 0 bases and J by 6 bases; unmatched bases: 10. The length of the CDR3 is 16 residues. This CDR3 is CATSRDFSGETIEQYF. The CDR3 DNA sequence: TGTGCCACCAGCAGAGATTTTAGCGGGGAGACCATCGAGCAGTACTTC.

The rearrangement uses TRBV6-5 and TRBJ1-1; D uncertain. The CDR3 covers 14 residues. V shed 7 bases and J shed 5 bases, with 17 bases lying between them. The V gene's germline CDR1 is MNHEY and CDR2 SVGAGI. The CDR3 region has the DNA TGTGCCAGCAAAGTAAGGGTGGAGAGGACTGAAGCTTTCTTT. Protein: CASKVRVERTEAFF.

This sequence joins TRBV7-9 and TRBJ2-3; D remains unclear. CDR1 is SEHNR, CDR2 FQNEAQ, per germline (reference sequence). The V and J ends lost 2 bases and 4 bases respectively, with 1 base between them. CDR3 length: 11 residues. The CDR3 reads CASSLSDTQYF. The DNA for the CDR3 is TGTGCCAGCAGCTTATCAGATACGCAGTATTTT.

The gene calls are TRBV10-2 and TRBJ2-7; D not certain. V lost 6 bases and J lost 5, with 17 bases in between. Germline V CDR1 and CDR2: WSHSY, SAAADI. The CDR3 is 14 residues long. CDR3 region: CASRETAQTHEQYF. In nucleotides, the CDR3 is TGCGCCAGCAGGGAAACGGCGCAGACCCACGAGCAGTACTTC.

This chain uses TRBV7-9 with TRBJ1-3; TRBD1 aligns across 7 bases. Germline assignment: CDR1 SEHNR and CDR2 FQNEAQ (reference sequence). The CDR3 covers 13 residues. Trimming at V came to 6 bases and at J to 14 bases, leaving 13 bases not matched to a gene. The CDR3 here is CASRPGQSLRLYF. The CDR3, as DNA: TGTGCCAGCAGACCGGGACAGAGTCTCCGGCTATATTTT.

The CDR3 here is CASAPSGGETQYF. The CDR3 DNA is TGTGCCAGCGCCCCTAGCGGGGGTGAGACCCAGTACTTC. The chain recombines TRBV6-5 with TRBJ2-5; TRBD2 aligns across 10 bases. J was trimmed by 5 bases and V by 8 bases; bases with no gene match: 5. Germline V gives CDR1 MNHEY, CDR2 SVGAGI. CDR3 length equals 13 residues.

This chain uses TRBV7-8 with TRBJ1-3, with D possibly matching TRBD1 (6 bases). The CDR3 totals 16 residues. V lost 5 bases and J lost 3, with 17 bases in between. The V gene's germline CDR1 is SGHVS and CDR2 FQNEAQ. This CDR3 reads CASSDRRGLVGNTIYF. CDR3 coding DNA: TGTGCCAGCAGCGACCGACGGGGGCTGGTTGGAAACACCATATATTTT.